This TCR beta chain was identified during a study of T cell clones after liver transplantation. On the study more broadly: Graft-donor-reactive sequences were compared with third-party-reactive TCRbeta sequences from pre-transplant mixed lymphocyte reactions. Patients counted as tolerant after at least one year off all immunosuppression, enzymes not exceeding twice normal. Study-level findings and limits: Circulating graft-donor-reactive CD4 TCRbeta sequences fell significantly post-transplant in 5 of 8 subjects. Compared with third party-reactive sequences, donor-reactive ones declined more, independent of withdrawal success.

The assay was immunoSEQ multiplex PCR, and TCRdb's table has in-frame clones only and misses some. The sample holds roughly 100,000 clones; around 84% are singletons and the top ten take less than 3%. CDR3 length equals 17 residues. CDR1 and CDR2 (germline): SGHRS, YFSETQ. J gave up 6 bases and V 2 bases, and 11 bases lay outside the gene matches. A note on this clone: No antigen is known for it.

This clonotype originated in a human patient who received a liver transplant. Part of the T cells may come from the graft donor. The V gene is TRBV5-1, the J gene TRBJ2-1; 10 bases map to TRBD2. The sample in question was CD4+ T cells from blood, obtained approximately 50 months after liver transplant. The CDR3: CASSFNPPGTSVNEQFF. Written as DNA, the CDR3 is TGCGCCAGCAGCTTTAACCCCCCCGGGACTAGCGTCAATGAGCAGTTCTTC.